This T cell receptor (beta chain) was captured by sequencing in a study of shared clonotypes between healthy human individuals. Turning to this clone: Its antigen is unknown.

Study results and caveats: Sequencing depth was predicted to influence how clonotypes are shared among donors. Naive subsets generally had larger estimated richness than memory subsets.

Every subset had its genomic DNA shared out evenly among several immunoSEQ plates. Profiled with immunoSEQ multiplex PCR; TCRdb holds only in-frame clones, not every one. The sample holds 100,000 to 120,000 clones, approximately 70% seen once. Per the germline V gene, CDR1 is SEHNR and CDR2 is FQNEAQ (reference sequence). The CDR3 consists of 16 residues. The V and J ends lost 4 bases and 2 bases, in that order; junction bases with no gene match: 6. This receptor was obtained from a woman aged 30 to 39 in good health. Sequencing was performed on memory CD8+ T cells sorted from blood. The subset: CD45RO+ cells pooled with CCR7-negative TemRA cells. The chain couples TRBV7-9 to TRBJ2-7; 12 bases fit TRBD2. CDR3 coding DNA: TGTGCCAGCAGCTCGCTAGCGGGAGGGCCGCCCTACGAGCAGTACTTC. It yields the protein CASSSLAGGPPYEQYF.